These 13 T cell receptor beta chains came from one sample sequenced in a study of blood T cell repertoires in COVID-19 (dated by TCRdb to 2019 to 2021). The library was prepared using the immunoSEQ multiplex PCR assay. Drawn from immuneACCESS, this table holds only the in-frame rearrangements with V and J called that TCRdb kept. Clones are partly lost; checked studies trace under half to an unresolved V gene and leave the rest unexplained. This sample is represented by 70,000 to 80,000 clones; approximately 86% of them were singletons. Approximately 14% of the sample goes to the ten largest clones. The sample was peripheral blood. Receptors were obtained from a woman aged 60-70 years with acute or convalescent COVID-19.

The chain carries TRBV15 and TRBJ1-4; D gene ambiguous. Germline CDR1 and CDR2: LNHNV and YYDKDF (reference sequence). V dropped 0 bases and J dropped 10 bases, with 15 bases sitting between them. The CDR3 has 15 amino acids. CDR3 in amino acids: CATSREIDTLGKLFF. For the CDR3, the DNA is TGTGCCACCAGCAGAGAGATTGACACCCTCGGAAAACTGTTTTTT.

With regard to this clone: One end of the junction is discordant with germline, which a read error may explain. The chain employs TRBV5-5 and TRBJ2-2, with a tentative D call TRBD2 (5 bases). CDR1 and CDR2 from the germline V gene are SGHKS and YYEKEE (reference sequence). The CDR3 consists of 17 residues. In DNA form, the CDR3 reads TGTGCCAGCAGTTTGGCCCTCCCGGGAACGACCTACCCGGAGCTGTTTTTT. Translated: CASSLALPGTTYPELFF.

The rearrangement joins TRBV7-8 to TRBJ1-6, with a weak D call TRBD1 (5 bases). The V end was cut by 2 bases, the J end by 5 bases, with 13 bases between. Germline values: CDR1 SGHVS, CDR2 FQNEAQ. The CDR3 loop spans 16 amino acids. The CDR3 DNA reads as TGTGCCAGCAGCTTATTAGGGCGGGGGGATAATTCACCCCTCCACTTT. This translates into CASSLLGRGDNSPLHF.

This clone appeared a single time. The chain carries TRBV28 and TRBJ1-2, with 9 bases lining up with TRBD1. After removal of 3 bases from V and 8 bases from J, the junction contained 4 bases not matched to a gene. The CDR3 consists of 13 residues. Germline V gives CDR1 MDHEN, CDR2 SYDVKM. The CDR3 nucleotides read TGTGCCAGCAGTTTGGGACAGGGTTGGGGCTACACCTTC. This encodes CASSLGQGWGYTF.

The CDR3 DNA reads as TGTGCCAGCAGCCCGAGCGGGGGTCTGACCTACAATGAGCAGTTCTTC. It yields the protein CASSPSGGLTYNEQFF. The V and J genes are TRBV7-3 and TRBJ2-1, with 8 bases identical to TRBD2. V lost 5 bases to trimming and J lost 2 bases; unmatched junction nucleotides: 8. This CDR3 has 16 residues. Germline CDR1 is SGHTA and CDR2 is FQGTGA.

V gene TRBV18 combines with J gene TRBJ1-2; D unclear. Germline V CDR1 and CDR2: KGHSH, LQKENI. The CDR3 totals 16 residues. The V gene lost 4 bases and the J gene lost 0 bases, with 15 bases spanning the gap. The CDR3: CASSLPTASPNYGYTF. The CDR3 DNA sequence: TGTGCCAGCTCACTCCCAACAGCCTCCCCTAACTATGGCTACACCTTC.

This clone was detected only a few times. This chain connects TRBV7-9 to TRBJ2-1; 12 bases agree with TRBD2. CDR3 length: 16 residues. V lost 3 bases, J lost 7 bases, and 7 bases stayed unmatched. CDR1 and CDR2 from the germline V gene are SEHNR and FQNEAQ (reference sequence). As DNA, the CDR3 is TGTGCCAGCAGCTTGTATACTAGCGGGGGGAGGAATGAGCAGTTCTTC. Translated: CASSLYTSGGRNEQFF. The whole variable domain, remainder taken from reference TRBV7-9 and TRBJ2-1, is DTGVSQNPRHKITKRGQNVTFRCDPISEHNRLYWYRQTLGQGPEFLTYFQNEAQLEKSRLLSDRFSAERPKGSFSTLEIQRTEQGDSAMYLCASSLYTSGGRNEQFFGPGTRLTVL.

The chain is built from TRBV5-6 and TRBJ2-6; 7 bases fit TRBD2. This CDR3 spans 17 amino acids. Germline CDR1 SGHDT, CDR2 YYEEEE. V was clipped by 2 bases and J by 4 bases; unmatched bases: 9. CDR3 residues: CASSLGLGGDGANVLTF. CDR3 coding DNA: TGTGCCAGCAGCTTAGGGCTGGGAGGGGACGGGGCCAACGTCCTGACTTTC.

The chain couples TRBV30 to TRBJ1-4, with TRBD1 identical over 7 bases. The CDR3 totals 15 residues. Germline V lookup: CDR1 GTSNPN, CDR2 SVGIG (reference sequence). V was clipped by 0 bases and J by 5 bases; unmatched bases: 6. DNA of the CDR3: TGTGCCTGGAGTGTAAAGGGGACAGTAAATGAAAAACTGTTTTTT. This codes for CAWSVKGTVNEKLFF.

The V and J genes are TRBV12-5 and TRBJ1-2; D is uncertain. The CDR3 runs 13 residues. Germline V CDR1 and CDR2: LGHNT, FRNRAP. The V and J ends lost 6 bases and 4 bases respectively, with 12 bases between them. The CDR3: CASGPSYSYGYTF. The CDR3 DNA is TGTGCTAGTGGCCCCTCTTACAGCTATGGCTACACCTTC.

There are a few counts of this clone. The chain joins TRBV19 to TRBJ2-7; a weak D match, TRBD2 (5 bases). This CDR3 region has 17 residues. Germline lookup yields CDR1 LNHDA and CDR2 SQIVND (reference sequence). Trimming stripped 5 bases from V and 4 bases from J, with 24 bases between. The CDR3, as DNA: TGTGCCAGTAGTTTTGGGCGGAAAAAATCGGCGGGTTACGAGCAGTACTTC. This gives the protein CASSFGRKKSAGYEQYF.

The chain uses TRBV29-1 and TRBJ1-3, with TRBD1 identical over 8 bases. This CDR3 contains 13 residues. Germline V gives CDR1 SQVTM, CDR2 ANQGSEA. V dropped 7 bases and J dropped 4; count of bases not matched to a gene: 6. The CDR3 DNA follows: TGCAGCGCCCTGACAGGGGACGGAAACACCATATATTTT. This encodes CSALTGDGNTIYF. Full variable domain (missing parts from reference TRBV29-1 and TRBJ1-3): SAVISQKPSRDICQRGTSLTIQCQVDSQVTMMFWYRQQPGQSLTLIATANQGSEATYESGFVIDKFPISRPNLTFSTLTVSNMSPEDSSIYLCSALTGDGNTIYFGEGSWLTVV.

A single count supports this clone. The chain employs TRBV19 and TRBJ2-1; 14 bases agree with TRBD2. The length of the CDR3 is 16 residues. Germline loops: CDR1 LNHDA, CDR2 SQIVND (reference sequence). V was clipped by 3 bases and J by 9 bases; unmatched bases: 7. CDR3 sequence reads: CASSIGLAGGSGEQFF. As DNA, the CDR3 is TGTGCCAGTAGTATCGGACTAGCGGGGGGATCCGGTGAGCAGTTCTTC.